This T cell receptor beta chain was captured in a study of OX40 agonist ivuxolimab in advanced cancers. Across the study: Patients took ivuxolimab, an agonistic anti-OX40 (CD134) antibody. Whole-study results and caveats: The expanded peripheral T cells' antigen specificity was not determined.

TCRdb keeps only in-frame clones here, not all; method: immunoSEQ multiplex PCR. The table has roughly 60,000 clones, around 86% seen once. Comments on this clone: Antigen specificity is unknown.

The CDR3 length is 16 residues. Germline V lookup: CDR1 SGHRS, CDR2 YFSETQ. Trimming took off 4 bases at V and 0 bases at J, with 15 bases between the two ends. The receptor was isolated from an adult with an advanced solid tumor such as melanoma, head and neck, liver or kidney cancer. V usage is TRBV5-1 and J usage is TRBJ2-3; maybe TRBD2 (5 bases). Sequencing used CD4+ or CD8+ T cells sorted from blood, obtained in a trial of the OX40 agonist ivuxolimab. This chain's CDR3 is CASSLGREASTDTQYF. DNA for the CDR3: TGCGCCAGCAGCCTAGGACGGGAAGCTAGCACAGATACGCAGTATTTT.